One sample yielded the 32 T cell receptor beta chains listed below, sequenced in a study of radiation and T cells in renal cell carcinoma (dated by TCRdb to between 2020 and 2021). The protocol used for the library was the immunoSEQ multiplex PCR assay. TCRdb took this table from immuneACCESS and kept in-frame rearrangements with V and J called. Such tables lack part of the clones; where checked against another copy, unresolved V genes explain under half of the gap, and the rest is unexplained. The sample table contains about 150,000 clones; only one count was recorded for roughly 87% of them. The top ten constitute under 15% of the sample. Explained via the paper, the time point label denotes: blood 2 weeks post-SBRT. The treatment or condition label on this specimen signifies: 15 Gy SBRT to primary tumor, nephrectomy 4 weeks later. Material: blood, obtained from a patient whose treatment included radiotherapy and nephrectomy. All receptors come from a woman aged 45-65 years with renal cell carcinoma.

This chain joins TRBV7-2 and TRBJ2-5; D unresolved. This CDR3 has 13 amino acids. Germline CDR1 reads SGHTA; CDR2 reads FQGNSA. V lost 0 bases and J 0 bases, leaving 2 bases between the germline ends. The CDR3 sequence is CASSLAHQETQYF. Here the CDR3 DNA reads TGTGCCAGCAGCTTAGCGCACCAAGAGACCCAGTACTTC.

In this sample, this clone turned up a few times. V and J are TRBV6-5 and TRBJ1-6, with D tentatively TRBD1 (5 bases). CDR1 is MNHEY and CDR2 is SVGAGI in the germline V gene. The CDR3 is made up of 13 amino acids. Trimming took off 2 bases at V and 6 bases at J, with 5 bases between the two ends. Written as DNA, the CDR3 is TGTGCCAGCAGTTACGACAGTAATTCACCCCTCCACTTT. It codes for CASSYDSNSPLHF.

This chain links TRBV7-9 with TRBJ1-5, with unresolved D. Per the germline V gene, CDR1 is SEHNR and CDR2 is FQNEAQ (reference sequence). CDR3 length: 17 amino acids. V was trimmed by 4 bases and J by 7 bases, leaving 23 bases between them. The CDR3 DNA follows: TGTGCCAGCAGCTCCGTGAGCCCTGCGGAGGGCGCCCAGCCCCAGCATTTT. This encodes CASSSVSPAEGAQPQHF.

The V gene is TRBV19, the J gene TRBJ2-5, with D possibly being TRBD1 or TRBD2 (6 bases each). Germline CDR1 LNHDA, CDR2 SQIVND (reference sequence). The V and J ends lost 8 bases and 2 bases respectively, with 18 bases between them. This CDR3 spans 15 amino acids. The CDR3 coding sequence is TGTGCCAGTGGACTTCGGAGGGGGTGGCAAGAGACCCAGTACTTC. It translates to CASGLRRGWQETQYF.

The chain employs TRBV6-6 and TRBJ2-3; D is possibly TRBD2 (7 bases). The germline V gene has CDR1 MNHNY and CDR2 SVGAGI (reference sequence). The germline V and J ends were trimmed by 7 bases and 9 bases, with 17 bases remaining between them. This CDR3 region has 13 residues. In DNA, the CDR3 is TGTGCCAGCAAAATGGAGGGGGGAGGGACGCAGTATTTT. Translated: CASKMEGGGTQYF.

V gene TRBV2 combines with J gene TRBJ2-7; possible D gene TRBD2, 5 bases. V was cut by 9 bases and J by 0 bases, with 15 bases left in between. Per germline, CDR1 SNHLY and CDR2 FYNNEI. This CDR3 has 14 residues. CDR3 in amino acids: CASRRVGTSYEQYF. The CDR3 bases are TGTGCCAGTCGGCGGGTCGGTACCTCCTACGAGCAGTACTTC.

A few counts support this clone. The J gene is TRBJ1-5, the V gene TRBV2; D might be TRBD1 (6 bases). Trimming took off 3 bases at V and 6 bases at J, with 12 bases between the two ends. Germline V lookup: CDR1 SNHLY, CDR2 FYNNEI. The CDR3 has 14 residues. CDR3 in amino acids: CASSEGAGVQPQHF. The CDR3 DNA follows: TGTGCCAGCAGTGAGGGGGCCGGGGTTCAGCCCCAGCATTTT.

In this sample, this clone turned up a few times. The V gene is TRBV18, the J gene TRBJ1-1; perhaps TRBD1 as D (6 bases). Germline V CDR1 and CDR2: KGHSH, LQKENI. V lost 2 bases to trimming and J lost 0 bases, with 7 bases between them. This CDR3 is 14 amino acids long. The DNA of the CDR3 is TGTGCCAGCTCACCAAGACAGGTGAACACTGAAGCTTTCTTT. It is translated as CASSPRQVNTEAFF.

This chain joins TRBV6-6 and TRBJ1-2, with a weak D call TRBD1 (5 bases). V lost 0 bases to trimming and J lost 8 bases, with 19 bases between them. The germline V gene has CDR1 MNHNY and CDR2 SVGAGI (reference sequence). The CDR3 totals 16 residues. This chain's CDR3 is CASSYSFGTFGEGYTF. The CDR3, as DNA: TGTGCCAGCAGTTACTCCTTCGGGACCTTTGGAGAGGGCTACACCTTC.

The CDR3 DNA follows: TGTGCCAGCAGTGACTTAAGTGGGACCGACTATGGCTACACCTTC. Its translation: CASSDLSGTDYGYTF. The chain couples TRBV6-5 to TRBJ1-2; D might be TRBD1 (5 bases). The CDR3 spans 15 residues. Germline CDR1 reads MNHEY; CDR2 reads SVGAGI. V lost 5 bases and J lost 3, with 16 bases in between.

In this sample, this clone turned up once. The J gene is TRBJ1-1, the V gene TRBV12-5, with unresolved D. In germline, CDR1 is LGHNT, CDR2 FRNRAP. This CDR3 spans 17 amino acids. The V end lost 1 base, the J end lost 0 bases, and 15 bases lay between the germline ends. The CDR3 bases are TGTGCTAGTGGTTTGGCCCTTCCAAATAACATGAACACTGAAGCTTTCTTT. Translation: CASGLALPNNMNTEAFF.

This clone was observed once. The chain couples TRBV18 to TRBJ1-3, with unresolved D. The CDR3 has 15 residues. V dropped 1 base and J dropped 0 bases, with 7 bases sitting between them. CDR1 is KGHSH and CDR2 is LQKENI in the germline V gene. In nucleotides, the CDR3 is TGTGCCAGCTCACCACAGACCAGCTCTGGAAACACCATATATTTT. As protein: CASSPQTSSGNTIYF. Looking up the rest from reference TRBV18 and TRBJ1-3 gives the full variable domain: NAGVMQNPRHLVRRRGQEARLRCSPMKGHSHVYWYRQLPEEGLKFMVYLQKENIIDESGMPKERFSAEFPKEGPSILRIQQVVRGDSAAYFCASSPQTSSGNTIYFGEGSWLTVV.

This clone turned up a few times. The rearrangement joins TRBV5-4 to TRBJ2-2, with 9 bases identical to TRBD1. Germline CDR1 reads SGHNT; CDR2 reads YYREEE (reference sequence). Germline trimming cut 5 bases from V and 5 bases from J; bases unmatched to any gene: 7. The CDR3 is 15 amino acids. CDR3 sequence (DNA): TGTGCCAGCAGACCGGACAGGGGTTTAACCGGGGAGCTGTTTTTT. Protein: CASRPDRGLTGELFF. The full variable domain, in which reference TRBV5-4 and TRBJ2-2 provide the parts outside the CDR3, is ETGVTQSPTHLIKTRGQQVTLRCSSQSGHNTVSWYQQALGQGPQFIFQYYREEENGRGNFPPRFSGLQFPNYSSELNVNALELDDSALYLCASRPDRGLTGELFFGEGSRLTVL.

The genes are TRBV19 and TRBJ2-1; tentatively, D is TRBD2 (7 bases). The CDR3 spans 15 residues. The V gene's germline CDR1 is LNHDA and CDR2 SQIVND (reference sequence). V lost 2 bases and J 8 bases, leaving 16 bases between the germline ends. CDR3 coding DNA: TGTGCCAGTAGTATATCTCCACAGGGAGGGGATGAGCAGTTCTTC. It codes for CASSISPQGGDEQFF.

The chain links TRBV2 to TRBJ2-3; 9 nucleotides line up with TRBD2. Losses at the gene ends were 9 bases for V and 4 bases for J; bases not matched to a gene: 8. CDR1 and CDR2 from the germline V gene are SNHLY and FYNNEI. The CDR3 length is 14 residues. CDR3 protein: CASTPGLAPDTQYF. The CDR3, as DNA: TGTGCCAGTACGCCGGGACTAGCCCCAGATACGCAGTATTTT.

The chain links TRBV19 to TRBJ2-7; the match to TRBD1 covers 9 bases. V lost 4 bases, J lost 4 bases, and 5 bases stayed unmatched. Per germline, CDR1 LNHDA and CDR2 SQIVND (reference sequence). The CDR3 extends over 14 amino acids. CDR3 amino acids: CASSTQGAAYEQYF. The DNA for the CDR3 is TGTGCCAGTAGTACACAGGGGGCGGCATACGAGCAGTACTTC.

V usage is TRBV6-6 and J usage is TRBJ2-3; D is perhaps TRBD2 (6 bases). Between the trimmed V and J ends, which lost 2 bases and 2 bases, there was a span of 11 bases. CDR3 size: 15 residues. Germline V gene data show CDR1 as MNHNY and CDR2 as SVGAGI (reference sequence). The CDR3 here is CASSYEGGNTDTQYF. In DNA, the CDR3 is TGTGCCAGCAGTTACGAGGGCGGGAACACAGATACGCAGTATTTT.

The J gene is TRBJ2-7, the V gene TRBV2; either TRBD1 or TRBD2 may supply D (6 bases each). Germline V gene lookup returns CDR1 SNHLY and CDR2 FYNNEI. The CDR3 is made up of 12 amino acids. V was clipped by 4 bases and J by 5 bases, with 9 bases between them. This chain's CDR3 is CASSARGDEQYF. CDR3 DNA sequence: TGTGCCAGCAGTGCGAGGGGGGACGAGCAGTACTTC.

The chain couples TRBV5-4 to TRBJ2-2; D possibly corresponds to TRBD1 (5 bases). The CDR3 has 15 residues. V shed 4 bases and J shed 4 bases, with 14 bases lying between them. Germline CDR1 and CDR2: SGHNT and YYREEE (reference sequence). CDR3 in DNA: TGTGCCAGCAGCCCTGACAGTCTACCCACCGGGGAGCTGTTTTTT. Its protein product is CASSPDSLPTGELFF.

The genes are TRBV4-3 and TRBJ2-3, with a tentative D call TRBD1 (5 bases). Germline V gives CDR1 LGHNA, CDR2 YSLEER. Trimming took off 8 bases at V and 1 base at J, with 13 bases between the two ends. This CDR3 contains 14 residues. The CDR3 reads CASSVSRGTDTQYF. The CDR3 DNA reads as TGCGCCAGCTCCGTCAGCAGGGGCACAGATACGCAGTATTTT.

The chain employs TRBV6-5 and TRBJ1-5; no firm D call. Per the germline V gene, CDR1 is MNHEY and CDR2 is SVGAGI. V was cut by 0 bases and J by 3 bases, with 9 bases left in between. The CDR3 has 15 residues. CDR3: CASSYSLSINQPQHF. CDR3 nucleotide sequence: TGTGCCAGCAGTTACTCTTTGAGCATCAATCAGCCCCAGCATTTT.

The chain links TRBV5-1 to TRBJ2-3, with D maybe TRBD1 (7 bases). The V end lost 4 bases, the J end lost 2 bases, and 11 bases lay between the germline ends. The CDR3 contains 14 residues. CDR1 is SGHRS and CDR2 is YFSETQ in the germline V gene. DNA of the CDR3: TGCGCCAGCAGCCAGGGGGACTTCACAGATACGCAGTATTTT. Encoded protein: CASSQGDFTDTQYF.

This clone showed up just once. V usage is TRBV9 and J usage is TRBJ1-6; 7 nucleotides line up with TRBD1. Germline trimming cut 4 bases from V and 8 bases from J; bases unmatched to any gene: 12. Looked up from germline, CDR1 is SGDLS and CDR2 is YYNGEE. The CDR3 consists of 16 residues. Written as DNA, the CDR3 is TGTGCCAGCAGCCGAGGGACAGAAGAGTTCTATTCACCCCTCCACTTT. This sequence encodes CASSRGTEEFYSPLHF. Filled out from reference TRBV9 and TRBJ1-6, the complete variable domain reads DSGVTQTPKHLITATGQRVTLRCSPRSGDLSVYWYQQSLDQGLQFLIQYYNGEERAKGNILERFSAQQFPDLHSELNLSSLELGDSALYFCASSRGTEEFYSPLHFGNGTRLTVT.

The chain is built from TRBV6-1 and TRBJ1-2, with TRBD1 as a possible D gene (6 bases). CDR3 length: 13 amino acids. Trimming left V 10 bases short and J 2 bases short, with 14 bases between. CDR1 and CDR2 (germline): MNHNS, SASEGT. In DNA form, the CDR3 reads TGTGCCACAACACGGACAGTCAACTATGGCTACACCTTC. The encoded protein is CATTRTVNYGYTF.

CDR3 region: CAISDSGNEGETQYF. The DNA for the CDR3 is TGTGCCATCAGTGATTCAGGGAATGAGGGGGAGACCCAGTACTTC. This chain joins TRBV10-3 and TRBJ2-5; perhaps D is TRBD1 or TRBD2 (5 bases each). The CDR3 loop spans 15 amino acids. The germline CDR1 and CDR2 sequences are ENHRY and SYGVKD. V shed 3 bases and J shed 5 bases, with 16 bases lying between them.

The chain employs TRBV4-1 and TRBJ2-6; the match to TRBD1 covers 8 bases. Trimming cost V 6 bases and J 4 bases; bases outside gene matches: 8. Germline V CDR1 and CDR2: MGHRA, YSYEKL. This CDR3 region has 16 residues. CDR3 DNA: TGCGCCAGCAGATCCCAGGGGGCGGAAGGGGCCAACGTCCTGACTTTC. Translating it yields CASRSQGAEGANVLTF.

This rearrangement joins TRBV19 to TRBJ2-3; 9 nucleotides agree with TRBD2. CDR1 is LNHDA, CDR2 SQIVND, per germline (reference sequence). CDR3 length equals 16 residues. After removal of 7 bases from V and 5 bases from J, the junction contained 13 bases not matched to a gene. The CDR3 nucleotides are TGTGCCAGTAAGATAGGAGCGGGGGGACCAGTAGATACGCAGTATTTT. Amino acids: CASKIGAGGPVDTQYF.

The rearrangement uses TRBV7-3 and TRBJ2-2; 9 bases agree with TRBD2. Looked up from germline, CDR1 is SGHTA and CDR2 is FQGTGA. J was trimmed by 4 bases and V by 5 bases; bases with no gene match: 5. The CDR3 has 15 amino acids. Here the CDR3 DNA reads TGTGCCAGCAGCATTAGCGGGGGTAGCACCGGGGAGCTGTTTTTT. It specifies CASSISGGSTGELFF.

The V gene is TRBV5-5, the J gene TRBJ1-2, with D possibly being TRBD1 (5 bases). Germline V CDR1 and CDR2: SGHKS, YYEKEE (reference sequence). The CDR3 has 15 amino acids. The germline V and J ends were trimmed by 0 bases and 5 bases, with 14 bases remaining between them. Here the CDR3 reads CASSLELQDFYGYTF. The CDR3 nucleotides are TGTGCCAGCAGCTTGGAACTACAGGATTTTTATGGCTACACCTTC.

The chain employs TRBV7-2 and TRBJ2-1, with 8 bases identical to TRBD1. CDR3 length equals 16 residues. The ends lost 4 bases at V and 0 bases at J; junction bases unmatched: 5. Germline values: CDR1 SGHTA, CDR2 FQGNSA. CDR3 sequence (DNA): TGTGCCAGCAGCTCACGGACAGGGAGCTCCTACAATGAGCAGTTCTTC. It codes for CASSSRTGSSYNEQFF.

The chain joins TRBV7-9 to TRBJ2-3, with 10 positions matching TRBD1. With 1 base clipped from V and 4 bases from J, the junction kept 2 bases outside the gene matches. The CDR3 sequence is 15 residues long. The germline V gene encodes CDR1 SEHNR and CDR2 FQNEAQ (reference sequence). The CDR3 bases are TGTGCCAGCAGCTTAGGACAGGGGGCGGCAGATACGCAGTATTTT. This sequence encodes CASSLGQGAADTQYF.

The rearrangement uses TRBV30 and TRBJ2-7; the D gene is possibly TRBD2 (6 bases). Trimming removed 3 bases at V and 5 bases at J, with 14 bases between. CDR3 length: 13 amino acids. The germline gives CDR1 GTSNPN, CDR2 SVGIG (reference sequence). The CDR3 DNA sequence: TGTGCCTGGAGCAGGGACTCTAACAACGAGCAGTACTTC. It encodes CAWSRDSNNEQYF.